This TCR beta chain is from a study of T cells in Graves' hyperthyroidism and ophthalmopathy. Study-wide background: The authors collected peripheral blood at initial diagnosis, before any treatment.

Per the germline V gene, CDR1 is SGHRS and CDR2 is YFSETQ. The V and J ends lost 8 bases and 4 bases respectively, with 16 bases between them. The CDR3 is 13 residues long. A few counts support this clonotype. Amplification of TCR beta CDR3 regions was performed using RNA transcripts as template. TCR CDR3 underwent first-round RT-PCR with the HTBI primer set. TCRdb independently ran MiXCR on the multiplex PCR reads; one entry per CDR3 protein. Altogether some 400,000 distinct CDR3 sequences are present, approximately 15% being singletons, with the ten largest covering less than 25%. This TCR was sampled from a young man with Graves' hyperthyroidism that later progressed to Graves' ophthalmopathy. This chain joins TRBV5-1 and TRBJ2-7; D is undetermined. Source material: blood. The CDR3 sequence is CASSDGPLYEQYF. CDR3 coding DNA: TGCGCCAGTTCGGACGGACCACTATACGAGCAGTACTTC.